Each of the 18 T cell receptor beta chains below was sequenced from the same sample in a study of T cells in Graves' hyperthyroidism and ophthalmopathy. The investigators amplified TCR beta CDR3 regions from RNA transcripts. HTBI primers were used for first-round RT-PCR of the TCR CDR3. Each CDR3 protein gets one entry after TCRdb re-called the multiplex PCR reads with MiXCR. The sample yields more than 150,000 distinct CDR3 sequences, approximately 17% seen once. Sequencing was carried out using blood. These receptors were taken from a woman between 45 and 60 years old with Graves' hyperthyroidism.

This clonotype was seen only a few times. This chain connects TRBV5-1 to TRBJ2-7; TRBD2 matches 7 bases. Germline V CDR1 and CDR2: SGHRS, YFSETQ. V was pared by 4 bases and J by 3 bases, with 10 bases of the junction left unmatched. The length of the CDR3 is 15 residues. CDR3 coding DNA: TGCGCCAGCAGCGCCGGGGACTATTCCTTCTACGAGCAGTACTTC. Protein product: CASSAGDYSFYEQYF.

This clonotype was counted ten times or more. The rearrangement uses TRBV6-1 and TRBJ2-2; either TRBD1 or TRBD2 may supply D (5 bases each). Germline CDR1 and CDR2: MNHNS and SASEGT. V lost 6 bases, J lost 2 bases, and 25 bases lay in between. The CDR3 spans 19 residues. CDR3 residues: CASRGPNGGPAGNTGELFF. In DNA, the CDR3 is TGTGCCAGCAGGGGACCTAATGGAGGACCGGCCGGAAACACCGGGGAGCTGTTTTTT.

The chain has TRBV3-1 and TRBJ1-2; D not certain. This CDR3 spans 15 amino acids. Germline V gives CDR1 LGHDT, CDR2 YNNKEL (reference sequence). Trimming pared 2 bases from V and 5 bases from J, leaving 15 bases between. The CDR3 loop reads CASSQSGGKTYGYTF. In DNA, the CDR3 is TGTGCCAGCAGCCAATCAGGAGGGAAGACGTATGGCTACACCTTC.

V and J are TRBV4-2 and TRBJ2-7, with 8 nucleotides matching TRBD1. The germline gives CDR1 LGHNA, CDR2 YNFKEQ. Losses at the gene ends were 1 base for V and 1 base for J; bases not matched to a gene: 6. The CDR3 has 16 amino acids. The CDR3 DNA reads as TGTGCCAGCAGCCAAGCGGAGACAGGGGAATCCTACGAGCAGTACTTC. This sequence encodes CASSQAETGESYEQYF.

This clonotype was detected only a few times. The rearrangement joins TRBV4-1 to TRBJ1-3; perhaps TRBD1 as D (6 bases). CDR1 is MGHRA, CDR2 YSYEKL, per germline. Trimming pared 2 bases from V and 4 bases from J, leaving 15 bases between. The CDR3 length is 16 residues. The CDR3 here is CASSQTGGGKGNTIYF. DNA for the CDR3: TGCGCCAGCAGCCAAACGGGAGGGGGGAAAGGAAACACCATATATTTT.

This clonotype was found a few times. This sequence joins TRBV25-1 and TRBJ1-1, with 8 bases aligning to TRBD1. V shed 5 bases and J 1 base; nucleotides not matched to a gene: 3. The CDR3 length is 14 residues. Germline-derived CDR1 and CDR2 are MGHDK and SYGVNS. The CDR3 sequence is CASSKQGGNTEAFF. The DNA for the CDR3 is TGTGCCAGCAGTAAACAGGGGGGGAACACTGAAGCTTTCTTT.

This clonotype was recorded many times. The chain couples TRBV6-5 to TRBJ2-3, with a possible D match to TRBD2 (5 bases). The germline gives CDR1 MNHEY, CDR2 SVGAGI. This CDR3 spans 15 amino acids. V lost 0 bases and J lost 3, with 10 bases in between. The CDR3 sequence is CASSYSRSGTDTQYF. The CDR3 nucleotides read TGTGCCAGCAGTTACTCTAGATCGGGGACAGATACGCAGTATTTT.

This clonotype was picked up a small number of times. The CDR3 nucleotides are TGTGCCAGCAGCTTGGGAAGGACAGATGGTGGCTACACCTTC. It yields the protein CASSLGRTDGGYTF. The V gene is TRBV13, the J gene TRBJ1-2; D is perhaps TRBD1 (6 bases). Per germline, CDR1 PRHDT and CDR2 FYEKMQ (reference sequence). CDR3 length equals 14 residues. The ends were cut back, 3 bases at V and 7 bases at J, with 15 bases in the middle.

This clonotype came up many times. The chain's CDR3 is CASSALAGSTDTQYF. Here the CDR3 DNA reads TGTGCCAGCAGTGCACTAGCGGGGAGCACAGATACGCAGTATTTT. J is TRBJ2-3 and V is TRBV6-1; TRBD2 matches at 10 bases. The junction had 1 base not matched to a gene; V was cut back by 4 bases and J by 0 bases. The germline V gene has CDR1 MNHNS and CDR2 SASEGT. This CDR3 is built from 15 residues.

This clonotype was recorded many times. CDR3 sequence reads: CASSDDRAGDGYTF. CDR3 nucleotide sequence: TGTGCCAGCAGTGACGACAGGGCGGGGGATGGCTACACCTTC. V and J are TRBV2 and TRBJ1-2, with TRBD1 matching over 7 bases. The CDR3 extends over 14 amino acids. Germline values: CDR1 SNHLY, CDR2 FYNNEI. Trimming took 3 bases from V and 6 from J; bases not matched to a gene: 7.

The rearrangement uses TRBV7-2 and TRBJ1-1; a weak D match, TRBD1 (5 bases). V was pared by 5 bases and J by 0 bases, with 13 bases between. CDR1 is SGHTA and CDR2 is FQGNSA in the germline V gene. This CDR3 contains 15 residues. CDR3 amino acids: CASSPRAGMNTEAFF. In nucleotides, the CDR3 is TGTGCCAGCAGCCCCAGGGCAGGGATGAACACTGAAGCTTTCTTT.

This chain's CDR3 is CASSVATRGGETQYF. The CDR3 DNA reads TGTGCCAGCAGCGTAGCTACTAGAGGGGGGGAGACCCAGTACTTC. The V gene is TRBV9, the J gene TRBJ2-5; D could derive from TRBD1 or TRBD2 (6 bases each). This CDR3 is built from 15 residues. The ends were cut back, 0 bases at V and 5 bases at J, with 14 bases in the middle. Looked up from germline, CDR1 is SGDLS and CDR2 is YYNGEE. Filled out from reference TRBV9 and TRBJ2-5, the complete variable domain reads DSGVTQTPKHLITATGQRVTLRCSPRSGDLSVYWYQQSLDQGLQFLIQYYNGEERAKGNILERFSAQQFPDLHSELNLSSLELGDSALYFCASSVATRGGETQYFGPGTRLLVL.

This clonotype occurred many times. The chain recombines TRBV12-3 or TRBV12-4 with TRBJ1-1; D is undetermined. The CDR3 is 12 residues long. The V end lost 2 bases, the J end lost 7 bases, and 8 bases lay between the germline ends. The CDR3 sequence: CASSLLRNEAFF. CDR3 nucleotide sequence: TGTGCCAGCAGTTTATTGAGGAATGAAGCTTTCTTT.

This clonotype was observed at least ten times. J is TRBJ1-3 and V is TRBV7-2; D gene unclear. V was cut by 4 bases and J by 3 bases, with 10 bases left in between. The germline V gene has CDR1 SGHTA and CDR2 FQGNSA. The CDR3 extends over 14 amino acids. CDR3 in amino acids: CASSSDYGGNTIYF. The CDR3, as DNA: TGTGCCAGCAGCTCGGACTATGGTGGAAACACCATATATTTT.

This chain's CDR3 is CASSPGTGYNNEQFF. CDR3 bases: TGCGCCAGCAGCCCCGGGACAGGGTATAACAATGAGCAGTTCTTC. V usage is TRBV5-1 and J usage is TRBJ2-1, with 9 bases aligning to TRBD1. The V gene end was trimmed by 4 bases and the J gene end by 5 bases; junction bases not matched to a gene: 7. The CDR3 loop spans 15 amino acids. In germline, CDR1 is SGHRS, CDR2 YFSETQ.

The chain's CDR3 is CASRSPGLRRTEAFF. The CDR3 DNA reads TGTGCCAGCAGGTCCCCCGGCCTCCGTCGCACTGAAGCTTTCTTT. The rearrangement joins TRBV27 to TRBJ1-1; D unresolved. CDR1 is MNHEY and CDR2 is SMNVEV in the germline V gene (reference sequence). The CDR3 is 15 residues long. V gave up 6 bases and J gave up 4 bases, with 18 bases separating them.

This clonotype was detected many times. This chain connects TRBV6-2 or TRBV6-3 to TRBJ1-1; D perhaps matches TRBD1 (6 bases). Germline CDR1 MNHEY, CDR2 SVGEGT. This CDR3 has 16 amino acids. The germline V and J ends were trimmed by 4 bases and 0 bases, with 15 bases remaining between them. The CDR3 DNA is TGTGCCAGCAGTTTCCCGGACAGACCACTGAACACTGAAGCTTTCTTT. Translation: CASSFPDRPLNTEAFF.

There are many counts of this clonotype. The chain joins TRBV6-2 or TRBV6-3 to TRBJ1-2, with D tentatively TRBD1 (5 bases). Germline CDR1 is MNHEY and CDR2 is SVGEGT. The ends were cut back, 2 bases at V and 7 bases at J, with 17 bases in the middle. The CDR3 runs to 15 residues. As DNA, the CDR3 is TGTGCCAGCAGTTACAGGGGACTAACTTTATTTGGCTACACCTTC. It encodes CASSYRGLTLFGYTF.